These 29 T cell receptor beta chains were all obtained from the same sample, sequenced in a study of cytomegalovirus exposure and HLA in healthy donors. The PCR employed 60 Vbeta primers together with 13 Jbeta primers. Data came from immunoSEQ multiplex PCR; TCRdb stores just in-frame clones and leaves some out. The sample is made up of about 60,000 clones, and the top ten hold approximately 9% of it. Sample: PBMCs. The receptors originated from a middle-aged man in good health and CMV-seropositive.

The CDR3, as DNA: TGTGCCAGCAGTTTTTCCGACCGGGAGGATCCGAAGACCCAGTACTTC. Protein product: CASSFSDREDPKTQYF. The chain uses TRBV28 and TRBJ2-5; 7 nucleotides line up with TRBD2. Germline CDR1 reads MDHEN; CDR2 reads SYDVKM. This CDR3 region has 16 residues. V gave up 3 bases and J gave up 6 bases; unmatched junction bases: 13.

The chain employs TRBV9 and TRBJ1-2; D gene ambiguous. From germline, CDR1 is SGDLS and CDR2 YYNGEE. The CDR3 runs to 14 residues. V lost 0 bases to trimming and J lost 4 bases, with 10 bases between them. The CDR3 reads CASSVGVNPYGYTF. CDR3 DNA: TGTGCCAGCAGCGTAGGCGTCAACCCCTATGGCTACACCTTC.

According to its frequency, this clone is medium-sized. The rearrangement uses TRBV2 and TRBJ1-4, with 8 bases aligning to TRBD1. The V gene end was trimmed by 6 bases and the J gene end by 4 bases; junction bases not matched to a gene: 4. CDR3 length equals 14 residues. Germline assignment: CDR1 SNHLY and CDR2 FYNNEI. In DNA, the CDR3 is TGTGCCAGCAGCACGGACAGGGTTAATGAAAAACTGTTTTTT. Translating it yields CASSTDRVNEKLFF.

CDR3 nucleotide sequence: TGCGCCAGCAGCCAAGATCAAGCTTTAGGTAGCGGGGGTTACGAGCAGTACTTC. This encodes CASSQDQALGSGGYEQYF. The V and J genes are TRBV4-1 and TRBJ2-7, with 9 bases that match TRBD2. There are 18 residues in the CDR3. Per germline, CDR1 MGHRA and CDR2 YSYEKL. V trimming: 0 bases; J trimming: 4 bases; junction bases outside the gene matches: 13.

The chain carries TRBV10-3 and TRBJ1-2; perhaps TRBD1 as D (5 bases). The CDR3 is 20 amino acids. Germline values: CDR1 ENHRY, CDR2 SYGVKD. V was shortened by 2 bases and J by 3 bases, with 28 bases between the two germline ends. This CDR3 is CAISEGPIRGGTIPHYGYTF. The CDR3 nucleotides read TGTGCCATCAGTGAGGGGCCCATTAGAGGAGGGACCATACCTCACTATGGCTACACCTTC.

The J gene is TRBJ2-7, the V gene TRBV6-5; 8 bases are a match to TRBD1. V was pared by 2 bases and J by 0 bases, with 3 bases of the junction left unmatched. The germline gives CDR1 MNHEY, CDR2 SVGAGI. The CDR3 runs to 15 residues. The CDR3 DNA sequence: TGTGCCAGCAGTTACGCCGGGACAGGCTCCTACGAGCAGTACTTC. Protein: CASSYAGTGSYEQYF.

CDR3 DNA sequence: TGTGCCAGCAGCGGCCGCGGTGGGACAGGGTCTGGAAACACCATATATTTT. It codes for CASSGRGGTGSGNTIYF. This chain links TRBV9 with TRBJ1-3; 9 positions agree with TRBD1. The germline gives CDR1 SGDLS, CDR2 YYNGEE. The CDR3 totals 17 residues. The J segment lost 1 base and the V segment lost 3 bases, leaving 8 bases of the junction unmatched.

The chain couples TRBV4-1 to TRBJ2-1, with TRBD2 as a possible D gene (5 bases). CDR3 length: 13 amino acids. V was trimmed by 0 bases and J by 5 bases, leaving 5 bases between them. CDR1 and CDR2 (germline): MGHRA, YSYEKL. The CDR3 region has the DNA TGCGCCAGCAGCCAAGAGGGAGACAATGAGCAGTTCTTC. Its translation is CASSQEGDNEQFF.

The gene calls are TRBV14 and TRBJ2-1; 7 nucleotides align to TRBD2. The CDR3 sequence is 12 residues long. V shed 4 bases and J 10 bases; nucleotides not matched to a gene: 4. Germline loops: CDR1 SGHDN, CDR2 FVKESK. The CDR3 nucleotides are TGTGCCAGCAGCCTACTCGGGGGGGAGCAGTTCTTC. Translating gives CASSLLGGEQFF.

This chain links TRBV7-2 with TRBJ1-5, with D unclear. This CDR3 is built from 13 residues. Germline CDR1 SGHTA, CDR2 FQGNSA. The germline V and J ends were trimmed by 1 base and 6 bases, with 7 bases remaining between them. The CDR3 region has the DNA TGTGCCAGCAGCTTAGGAGAGGGTCAGCCCCAGCATTTT. It codes for CASSLGEGQPQHF.

CDR3 protein: CASSVGIAGEFSYNEQFF. CDR3 sequence (DNA): TGTGCCAGCAGCGTAGGGATAGCGGGAGAATTCTCCTACAATGAGCAGTTCTTC. This sequence joins TRBV9 and TRBJ2-1; 9 nucleotides agree with TRBD2. Germline V gene data show CDR1 as SGDLS and CDR2 as YYNGEE. This CDR3 spans 18 amino acids. V shed 0 bases and J 0 bases; nucleotides not matched to a gene: 7.

The V gene is TRBV18, the J gene TRBJ1-1, with unresolved D. V lost 4 bases and J 0 bases, leaving 6 bases between the germline ends. Germline values: CDR1 KGHSH, CDR2 LQKENI. This CDR3 has 13 amino acids. For the CDR3, the DNA is TGTGCCAGCTCACTCCAAATGAACACTGAAGCTTTCTTT. Translation gives CASSLQMNTEAFF.

The chain carries TRBV28 and TRBJ2-5; no firm D call. The CDR3 has 15 amino acids. CDR1 is MDHEN, CDR2 SYDVKM, per germline. Trimming left V 5 bases short and J 6 bases short, with 19 bases between. The CDR3 reads CASSPIAQSVKTQYF. The CDR3 coding sequence is TGTGCCAGCAGTCCCATTGCACAAAGTGTGAAGACCCAGTACTTC.

J is TRBJ1-2 and V is TRBV5-6, with 7 bases aligning to TRBD1. Germline loops: CDR1 SGHDT, CDR2 YYEEEE. The ends lost 0 bases at V and 3 bases at J; junction bases unmatched: 2. The CDR3 extends over 14 amino acids. CDR3 in amino acids: CASSLVDRDYGYTF. CDR3 DNA: TGTGCCAGCAGCTTGGTCGACAGGGACTATGGCTACACCTTC.

On this clone: Sequence at one end of the junction differs from germline and may be a read error. The same CDR3 arises from other DNA sequences in this sample as well. The chain is built from TRBV28 and TRBJ1-6; no clear D. The CDR3 covers 16 residues. Germline CDR1 MDHEN, CDR2 SYDVKM. CDR3 sequence reads: CASSPMGGRAHSPLHF. Here the CDR3 DNA reads TGTGCCAGCAGTCCCATGGGAGGAAGGGCCCATTCACCCCTACACTTT.

CDR3 in amino acids: CASRDRGQGSGYTF. DNA of the CDR3: TGTGCCAGCAGGGATAGGGGACAGGGCAGTGGCTACACCTTC. The rearrangement links TRBV6-5 to TRBJ1-2, with 9 nucleotides matching TRBD1. Losses at the gene ends were 6 bases for V and 7 bases for J; bases not matched to a gene: 9. CDR1 is MNHEY, CDR2 SVGAGI, per germline. This CDR3 comprises 14 residues.

V usage is TRBV7-2 and J usage is TRBJ2-1; possibly TRBD2 for D (5 bases). The CDR3 totals 13 residues. The germline V gene encodes CDR1 SGHTA and CDR2 FQGNSA. V lost 4 bases and J 9 bases, leaving 13 bases between the germline ends. In nucleotides, the CDR3 is TGTGCCAGCAGCTCTAGTAGGGAGACTGAGCAGTTCTTC. Translated: CASSSSRETEQFF.

The V gene is TRBV6-1, the J gene TRBJ1-5; possible D gene TRBD1, 6 bases. Trimming shortened V by 1 base and J by 0 bases, and 13 bases separated the two germline ends. There are 17 residues in the CDR3. Looked up from germline, CDR1 is MNHNS and CDR2 is SASEGT. CDR3 protein: CASSEGLQGNSNQPQHF. The DNA for the CDR3 is TGTGCCAGCAGTGAAGGCCTACAGGGAAATAGCAATCAGCCCCAGCATTTT.

The V call is TRBV19, the J call TRBJ2-7; possible D gene TRBD1, 5 bases. Between the trimmed V and J ends, which lost 8 bases and 0 bases, there was a span of 17 bases. This CDR3 is 15 amino acids long. Per germline, CDR1 LNHDA and CDR2 SQIVND (reference sequence). CDR3 coding DNA: TGTGCCAGTGCAAACCCGCAGGGCCTCTCCTACGAGCAGTACTTC. Residues: CASANPQGLSYEQYF. Complete variable domain (other parts from reference TRBV19 and TRBJ2-7): DGGITQSPKYLFRKEGQNVTLSCEQNLNHDAMYWYRQDPGQGLRLIYYSQIVNDFQKGDIAEGYSVSREKKESFPLTVTSAQKNPTAFYLCASANPQGLSYEQYFGPGTRLTVT.

V gene TRBV7-2 combines with J gene TRBJ2-7; 9 nucleotides agree with TRBD1. After removal of 5 bases from V and 3 bases from J, the junction contained 17 bases not matched to a gene. Germline V gene data show CDR1 as SGHTA and CDR2 as FQGNSA. This CDR3 region has 18 residues. The CDR3, as DNA: TGTGCCAGCAGCCTAGAGGGGGACAGGGCTGGTTACGTCTACGAGCAGTACTTC. The encoded protein is CASSLEGDRAGYVYEQYF.

The V and J genes are TRBV7-6 and TRBJ1-1, with a possible D match to TRBD1 (6 bases). This CDR3 comprises 13 residues. With 4 bases removed from V and 4 bases from J, the gap between germline ends came to 10 bases. Per the germline V gene, CDR1 is SGHVS and CDR2 is FNYEAQ. CDR3 coding DNA: TGTGCCAGCAGCTCCAACAGGGTCACTGAAGCTTTCTTT. Its translation: CASSSNRVTEAFF.

The rearrangement links TRBV18 to TRBJ1-4; 7 bases line up with TRBD1. Germline V gene sequence: CDR1 KGHSH, CDR2 LQKENI. The CDR3 has 14 residues. J was trimmed by 3 bases and V by 2 bases; bases with no gene match: 0. The CDR3 DNA follows: TGTGCCAGCTCACCAACAGGGGCTAATGAAAAACTGTTTTTT. Translation: CASSPTGANEKLFF.

The chain has TRBV4-3 and TRBJ1-2; D perhaps matches TRBD1 (5 bases). The CDR3 sequence is 16 residues long. Germline CDR1 reads LGHNA; CDR2 reads YSLEER. V was trimmed by 0 bases and J by 2 bases, leaving 13 bases between them. The CDR3 DNA sequence: TGCGCCAGCAGCCAAGAACCCGGAAAGGGGAACTATGGCTACACCTTC. It codes for CASSQEPGKGNYGYTF.

The chain combines TRBV5-4 with TRBJ2-3; the match to TRBD2 covers 12 bases. CDR1 is SGHNT and CDR2 is YYREEE in the germline V gene (reference sequence). The CDR3 consists of 16 residues. Trimming took 0 bases from V and 5 from J; bases not matched to a gene: 4. The CDR3 loop reads CASSLGLAGGEDTQYF. The CDR3 DNA follows: TGTGCCAGCAGCTTGGGCCTAGCGGGGGGGGAAGATACGCAGTATTTT.

The chain couples TRBV14 to TRBJ1-1, with a possible D match to TRBD1 (5 bases). The CDR3 extends over 14 amino acids. V was cut by 3 bases and J by 5 bases, with 13 bases left in between. Germline V gives CDR1 SGHDN, CDR2 FVKESK. The CDR3 nucleotides are TGTGCCAGCAGCCAGGAAGGGGTGGGAACTGAAGCTTTCTTT. Translating gives CASSQEGVGTEAFF.

CDR3 residues: CASSPGAVSKNNEQFF. The CDR3 nucleotides read TGTGCCAGCTCACCGGGAGCCGTGTCGAAAAACAATGAGCAGTTCTTC. The chain combines TRBV18 with TRBJ2-1; tentative D call: TRBD2 (5 bases). This CDR3 region has 16 residues. The ends were cut back, 3 bases at V and 5 bases at J, with 17 bases in the middle. Germline CDR1 reads KGHSH; CDR2 reads LQKENI.

The chain has TRBV7-9 and TRBJ1-5, with TRBD1 identical over 9 bases. The ends lost 4 bases at V and 5 bases at J; junction bases unmatched: 3. CDR1 SEHNR and CDR2 FQNEAQ come from the germline V gene (reference sequence). The CDR3 contains 14 residues. In DNA form, the CDR3 reads TGTGCCAGCAGCTCACAGGGGGCGCATCAGCCCCAGCATTTT. Translated: CASSSQGAHQPQHF.

The chain is built from TRBV7-2 and TRBJ2-2; D perhaps matches TRBD2 (5 bases). The germline V gene encodes CDR1 SGHTA and CDR2 FQGNSA. V lost 2 bases to trimming and J lost 1 base, with 8 bases between them. The CDR3 has 15 residues. The CDR3, as DNA: TGTGCCAGCAGCTTAACCGGGAAGAACACCGGGGAGCTGTTTTTT. It translates to CASSLTGKNTGELFF.

J is TRBJ1-2 and V is TRBV25-1; 9 bases are a match to TRBD1. This CDR3 comprises 14 residues. Germline-derived CDR1 and CDR2 are MGHDK and SYGVNS. Unmatched junction bases numbered 3, after V lost 4 bases and J lost 3 bases. The CDR3 bases are TGTGCCAGCAGTGCAGACAGGGGGGACTATGGCTACACCTTC. Translating it yields CASSADRGDYGYTF.